These T cell receptor beta chains were read from a single sample in a study of shared clonotypes between healthy human individuals. The repertoire was sequenced with immunoSEQ multiplex PCR; TCRdb's copy has only in-frame clones and lacks some. This table holds about 1.5 million clones, approximately 98% found once. The specimen was naive CD4+ T cells sorted from blood. The receptors were sampled from a man between 25 and 39 years old in good health. Each CDR3 is given with its conserved first and last residue. A D gene is named only where the DNA matches it firmly. Part of the rows lack a size; the others show once, few, many or a class for expanded clones.

d_gene: TRBD1
v_gene: TRBV7-2
j_gene: TRBJ2-5
abundance: .
CDR3nt: TGTGCCAGCAGCTCGACAGGGGGCGGAGAGACCCAGTACTTC
CDR3aa: CASSSTGGGETQYF

d_gene: .
v_gene: TRBV11-2
j_gene: TRBJ2-7
abundance: .
CDR3nt: TGTGCCAGCAGCCGACAGCGATCGAACTACGAGCAGTACTTC
CDR3aa: CASSRQRSNYEQYF

d_gene: .
v_gene: TRBV30
j_gene: TRBJ2-7
abundance: .
CDR3nt: TGTGCCTGGAGTGTACAGGGTTCGACGAACGAGCAGTACTTC
CDR3aa: CAWSVQGSTNEQYF

d_gene: .
v_gene: TRBV7-2
j_gene: TRBJ1-2
abundance: .
CDR3nt: TGTGCCAGCAGCCCAACAGGGCGCTCTAACTATGGCTACACCTTC
CDR3aa: CASSPTGRSNYGYTF

d_gene: TRBD2
v_gene: TRBV15
j_gene: TRBJ2-7
abundance: .
CDR3nt: TGTGCCACCAGCAGGCGTCTAGCGGGTTCCTACGAGCAGTACTTC
CDR3aa: CATSRRLAGSYEQYF

d_gene: .
v_gene: TRBV4-1
j_gene: TRBJ2-1
abundance: .
CDR3nt: TGCGCCAGCAGCCAACCGACAGAGCGCAATGAGCAGTTCTTC
CDR3aa: CASSQPTERNEQFF

d_gene: TRBD1
v_gene: TRBV10-3
j_gene: TRBJ2-5
abundance: .
CDR3nt: TGTGCCATCCGACGGGACAGCCAAGAGACCCAGTACTTC
CDR3aa: CAIRRDSQETQYF

d_gene: .
v_gene: TRBV5-6
j_gene: TRBJ2-3
abundance: .
CDR3nt: TGTGCCAGCAGCTTGGTCCAGATGAGTAGCACAGATACGCAGTATTTT
CDR3aa: CASSLVQMSSTDTQYF

d_gene: TRBD1
v_gene: TRBV7-2
j_gene: TRBJ2-4
abundance: .
CDR3nt: TGTGCCAGCAGCTTTGCGGGACAGGGATCCAAAAACATTCAGTACTTC
CDR3aa: CASSFAGQGSKNIQYF

d_gene: .
v_gene: TRBV30
j_gene: TRBJ2-7
abundance: .
CDR3nt: TGTGCCTGGAGGGGTTACGGACGGAGCTACGAGCAGTACTTC
CDR3aa: CAWRGYGRSYEQYF

d_gene: TRBD2
v_gene: TRBV5-1
j_gene: TRBJ2-1
abundance: .
CDR3nt: TGCGCCAGCAGCTCCCTAGCGGGGGCCTCCTACAATGAGCAGTTCTTC
CDR3aa: CASSSLAGASYNEQFF

d_gene: .
v_gene: TRBV5-6
j_gene: TRBJ2-3
abundance: .
CDR3nt: TGTGCCAGCAGCTTGCGCGCGGTGGGGGCCACAGATACGCAGTATTTT
CDR3aa: CASSLRAVGATDTQYF

d_gene: .
v_gene: TRBV7-7
j_gene: TRBJ1-4
abundance: .
CDR3nt: TGTGCTAGCAGCCCGCGGAGCGCCCTGACTAATGAAAAACTGTTTTTT
CDR3aa: CASSPRSALTNEKLFF

d_gene: TRBD2
v_gene: TRBV5-1
j_gene: TRBJ2-1
abundance: .
CDR3nt: TGCGCCAGCAGCGTTTCGGGACTACGTCGCAATGAGCAGTTCTTC
CDR3aa: CASSVSGLRRNEQFF

d_gene: TRBD2
v_gene: TRBV30
j_gene: TRBJ2-7
abundance: .
CDR3nt: TGTGCCTGGAGACTAGCGGGATGGTACGAGCAGTACTTC
CDR3aa: CAWRLAGWYEQYF

d_gene: TRBD1
v_gene: TRBV5-5
j_gene: TRBJ1-2
abundance: .
CDR3nt: TGTGCCAGCAGTATGGACAGGGGTGTTGAGGGCTACACCTTC
CDR3aa: CASSMDRGVEGYTF

d_gene: TRBD1
v_gene: TRBV27
j_gene: TRBJ1-4
abundance: .
CDR3nt: TGTGCCAGCAGTTCCCGACAGGGTAATGAAAAACTGTTTTTT
CDR3aa: CASSSRQGNEKLFF

d_gene: .
v_gene: TRBV5-1
j_gene: TRBJ2-1
abundance: .
CDR3nt: TGCGCCAGCAGCTTGTGGGGCGATACCTACAATGAGCAGTTCTTC
CDR3aa: CASSLWGDTYNEQFF

d_gene: .
v_gene: TRBV5-1
j_gene: TRBJ2-6
abundance: .
CDR3nt: TGCGCCAGCAGCTTGGAACCCGGGGCCAACGTCCTGACTTTC
CDR3aa: CASSLEPGANVLTF

d_gene: TRBD1
v_gene: TRBV10-3
j_gene: TRBJ2-1
abundance: .
CDR3nt: TGTGCCATCAGTGAGTCCGGGACAGGGAGTACTGAGCAGTTCTTC
CDR3aa: CAISESGTGSTEQFF

d_gene: TRBD2
v_gene: TRBV25-1
j_gene: TRBJ2-1
abundance: .
CDR3nt: TGTGCCAGCAGCAGGCTAGCGGCCGGCTACAATGAGCAGTTCTTC
CDR3aa: CASSRLAAGYNEQFF

d_gene: .
v_gene: TRBV5-1
j_gene: TRBJ1-5
abundance: .
CDR3nt: TGCGCCAGCAGCTACGGGACGGATAATCAGCCCCAGCATTTT
CDR3aa: CASSYGTDNQPQHF

d_gene: TRBD2
v_gene: TRBV19
j_gene: TRBJ2-2
abundance: .
CDR3nt: TGTGCCAGTAGTATGACTAGCGTTAACACCGGGGAGCTGTTTTTT
CDR3aa: CASSMTSVNTGELFF

d_gene: TRBD2
v_gene: TRBV28
j_gene: TRBJ2-1
abundance: .
CDR3nt: TGTGCCAGCAGTTCTCCCGCGCGGACTAGCGGGGTTAATGAGCAGTTCTTC
CDR3aa: CASSSPARTSGVNEQFF

d_gene: .
v_gene: TRBV14
j_gene: TRBJ2-7
abundance: once
CDR3nt: TGTGCCAGCAGCCAAGATCGTGGGCTAGCGACAACCTACGAGCAGTACTTC
CDR3aa: CASSQDRGLATTYEQYF

d_gene: TRBD1
v_gene: TRBV11-2
j_gene: TRBJ2-5
abundance: .
CDR3nt: TGTGCCAGCAGCTTAACCAGGGGGTACCAAGAGACCCAGTACTTC
CDR3aa: CASSLTRGYQETQYF

d_gene: .
v_gene: TRBV27
j_gene: TRBJ2-3
abundance: .
CDR3nt: TGTGCCAGCAGTTTCCAGGGCCGCACAGATACGCAGTATTTT
CDR3aa: CASSFQGRTDTQYF

d_gene: TRBD1
v_gene: TRBV7-2
j_gene: TRBJ2-4
abundance: .
CDR3nt: TGTGCCAGCAGCTATACCCCGGACAGGGTAGGGCCCAAAAACATTCAGTACTTC
CDR3aa: CASSYTPDRVGPKNIQYF

d_gene: .
v_gene: TRBV10-1
j_gene: TRBJ2-7
abundance: .
CDR3nt: TGCGCCAGCGAATCCGGGGACTCCTACGAGCAGTACTTC
CDR3aa: CASESGDSYEQYF

d_gene: TRBD1
v_gene: TRBV28
j_gene: TRBJ1-4
abundance: .
CDR3nt: TGTGCCAGCACCTCGGGACAGGGAGGTGAAGGAGTGTTTTTT
CDR3aa: CASTSGQGGEGVFF

d_gene: .
v_gene: TRBV6-6
j_gene: TRBJ2-3
abundance: .
CDR3nt: TGTGCCAGCAGTTACTCGGGGGCCACGCAGTATTTT
CDR3aa: CASSYSGATQYF

d_gene: .
v_gene: TRBV12-5
j_gene: TRBJ1-2
abundance: .
CDR3nt: TGTGCTAGTGGTTTGGCGGGGTTTACGGGCTACACCTTC
CDR3aa: CASGLAGFTGYTF

d_gene: .
v_gene: TRBV5-1
j_gene: TRBJ2-1
abundance: .
CDR3nt: TGCGCCAGCAGCTTGGGACAGCTCGGAGGGTTCTTC
CDR3aa: CASSLGQLGGFF

d_gene: .
v_gene: TRBV6-5
j_gene: TRBJ2-2
abundance: .
CDR3nt: TGTGCCAGTTCACGGGTCAACACCGGGGAGCTGTTTTTT
CDR3aa: CASSRVNTGELFF

d_gene: .
v_gene: TRBV5-1
j_gene: TRBJ2-4
abundance: once
CDR3nt: TGCGCCAGCAGCCACGGGACGTTAGCCAAAAACATTCAGTACTTC
CDR3aa: CASSHGTLAKNIQYF

d_gene: TRBD1
v_gene: TRBV7-8
j_gene: TRBJ1-5
abundance: .
CDR3nt: TGTGCCAGCAGCTTCGCCCGGGACAGGGCCAATCAGCCCCAGCATTTT
CDR3aa: CASSFARDRANQPQHF

d_gene: TRBD2
v_gene: TRBV5-4
j_gene: TRBJ2-7
abundance: .
CDR3nt: TGTGCCAGCAGCTTCGCGGGAGCGTACGAGCAGTACTTC
CDR3aa: CASSFAGAYEQYF

d_gene: .
v_gene: TRBV28
j_gene: TRBJ2-5
abundance: .
CDR3nt: TGTGCCAGCAGTTCGGAGAGAGTGAGGAAGACCCAGTACTTC
CDR3aa: CASSSERVRKTQYF

d_gene: .
v_gene: TRBV11-2
j_gene: TRBJ2-7
abundance: .
CDR3nt: TGTGCCAGCAGCTATGGACTATTGGGCGAGCAGTACTTC
CDR3aa: CASSYGLLGEQYF

d_gene: .
v_gene: TRBV7-9
j_gene: TRBJ1-2
abundance: once
CDR3nt: TGTGCCAGCAGCGACGACAGACGCTATGGCTACACCTTC
CDR3aa: CASSDDRRYGYTF

d_gene: .
v_gene: TRBV5-6
j_gene: TRBJ2-5
abundance: .
CDR3nt: TGTGCCAGCAGCTTGTTCGAGACCCTCGGGCCAGAGACCCAGTACTTC
CDR3aa: CASSLFETLGPETQYF